Listed here are 24 T cell receptor beta chains from one sample, sequenced in a study of neurological immune-mediated disorders. TCRdb itself ran the 5' RACE reads through MiXCR, one entry per CDR3 protein. The sample yields some 49,000 distinct CDR3 sequences, more than 8% seen once. The time point here: longitudinal time-point 1 (baseline). Sequenced sample: PBMCs. Every receptor here comes from a woman aged 40 to 49 in good health.

This clonotype was seen ten or more times. The chain employs TRBV7-2 and TRBJ1-2; no firm D call. Germline loops: CDR1 SGHTA, CDR2 FQGNSA. Trimming took off 4 bases at V and 6 bases at J, with 12 bases between the two ends. The CDR3 totals 13 residues. CDR3 protein: CASSYQSRDGYTF. The CDR3 DNA reads TGTGCCAGCAGCTATCAGAGTAGGGATGGCTACACCTTC.

The V gene is TRBV15, the J gene TRBJ1-1; D perhaps matches TRBD1 (6 bases). The CDR3 has 16 residues. The V gene lost 3 bases and the J gene lost 0 bases, with 14 bases spanning the gap. The germline gives CDR1 LNHNV, CDR2 YYDKDF (reference sequence). The DNA of the CDR3 is TGTGCCACCAGCAGGAGGGGGTTGTTTATGAACACTGAAGCTTTCTTT. It codes for CATSRRGLFMNTEAFF.

The sample holds many counts of this clonotype. The chain joins TRBV4-2 to TRBJ1-1; D not resolved. Germline V gene lookup returns CDR1 LGHNA and CDR2 YNFKEQ. The V gene lost 0 bases and the J gene lost 4 bases, with 12 bases spanning the gap. The CDR3 runs 15 residues. The CDR3 DNA follows: TGTGCCAGCAGCCAAGAGGCGACAACGGTCACTGAAGCTTTCTTT. Translation gives CASSQEATTVTEAFF.

This clonotype was detected many times. J is TRBJ2-3 and V is TRBV20-1; D gene unclear. Between the trimmed V and J ends, which lost 4 bases and 6 bases, there was a span of 14 bases. The CDR3 covers 13 residues. Germline loops: CDR1 DFQATT, CDR2 SNEGSKA (reference sequence). CDR3 sequence reads: CSAIANSPDTQYF. As DNA, the CDR3 is TGCAGTGCTATCGCTAACAGCCCCGATACGCAGTATTTT.

This clonotype was seen repeatedly, ten times or more. The chain has TRBV20-1 and TRBJ2-7; D is perhaps TRBD1 (7 bases). V shed 0 bases and J shed 3 bases, with 12 bases lying between them. The CDR3 contains 14 residues. Germline V gives CDR1 DFQATT, CDR2 SNEGSKA (reference sequence). Written as DNA, the CDR3 is TGCAGTGCTAGAGAACCGCGGGACAGCTACGAGCAGTACTTC. It encodes CSAREPRDSYEQYF.

This clonotype was recorded at least ten times. The V call is TRBV10-3, the J call TRBJ2-7; D call uncertain. CDR3 length: 12 amino acids. Trimming left V 6 bases short and J 5 bases short, with 11 bases between. Germline assignment: CDR1 ENHRY and CDR2 SYGVKD. CDR3 region: CAIRRAGDEQYF. In DNA form, the CDR3 reads TGTGCCATCAGAAGGGCAGGCGACGAGCAGTACTTC.

The table lists this clonotype with many counts. V is TRBV11-2 and J is TRBJ2-7, with D possibly matching TRBD1 (5 bases). Germline V gene sequence: CDR1 SGHAT, CDR2 FQNNGV. V gave up 1 base and J gave up 6 bases, with 10 bases separating them. The CDR3 is 13 residues long. CDR3 sequence (DNA): TGTGCCAGCAGCTTAGGCGGACAATCCGAGCAGTACTTC. It yields the protein CASSLGGQSEQYF.

The sample holds many counts of this clonotype. The rearrangement links TRBV5-1 to TRBJ1-1; TRBD1 matches at 10 bases. With V trimmed by 2 bases and J by 3 bases, 4 bases remained unmatched. The germline gives CDR1 SGHRS, CDR2 YFSETQ. The CDR3 contains 15 residues. CDR3: CASSLNGQGDTEAFF. DNA of the CDR3: TGCGCCAGCAGCTTAAACGGACAGGGGGACACTGAAGCTTTCTTT.

Here the CDR3 reads CASSQDLRAPEQYF. DNA for the CDR3: TGTGCCAGCAGCCAAGATCTAAGGGCCCCCGAGCAGTACTTC. This chain joins TRBV14 and TRBJ2-7, with D uncertain. Trimming shortened V by 0 bases and J by 6 bases, and 12 bases separated the two germline ends. CDR1 is SGHDN and CDR2 is FVKESK in the germline V gene. The CDR3 covers 14 residues.

This clonotype was picked up many times. The chain uses TRBV7-2 and TRBJ2-7; 9 nucleotides align to TRBD1. The CDR3 consists of 15 residues. Per the germline V gene, CDR1 is SGHTA and CDR2 is FQGNSA. V was clipped by 0 bases and J by 4 bases; unmatched bases: 4. CDR3 amino acids: CASSLAGTGSYEQYF. CDR3 coding DNA: TGTGCCAGCAGCTTAGCCGGGACAGGGAGTTACGAGCAGTACTTC.

This clonotype appeared many times. The V call is TRBV3-1, the J call TRBJ2-5; maybe TRBD2 (6 bases). Per the germline V gene, CDR1 is LGHDT and CDR2 is YNNKEL (reference sequence). V shed 4 bases and J shed 2 bases, with 14 bases lying between them. The CDR3 consists of 15 residues. CDR3 sequence: CASSRTGTEQETQYF. The CDR3 region has the DNA TGTGCCAGCAGCCGCACCGGGACTGAACAAGAGACCCAGTACTTC.

This clonotype occurred a few times. The V and J genes are TRBV11-2 and TRBJ2-4; 9 bases agree with TRBD1. The CDR3 spans 22 residues. Germline CDR1 reads SGHAT; CDR2 reads FQNNGV. V lost 1 base, J lost 0 bases, and 19 bases stayed unmatched. The CDR3 DNA reads TGTGCCAGCAGCTTAGCCTCCGGTCGGACAGGGGATTTATTACTAGCCAAAAACATTCAGTACTTC. Encoded protein: CASSLASGRTGDLLLAKNIQYF.

This clonotype was detected many times. This chain uses TRBV7-2 with TRBJ2-7; D is ambiguous. Per the germline V gene, CDR1 is SGHTA and CDR2 is FQGNSA. V was cut by 5 bases and J by 4 bases, with 9 bases left in between. This CDR3 spans 12 amino acids. CDR3 sequence: CASSPDAYEQYF. Here the CDR3 DNA reads TGTGCCAGCAGCCCTGACGCATACGAGCAGTACTTC.

This clonotype has at least ten counts. Mismatch with germline at one junction end may stem from a read error. This chain connects TRBV29-1 to TRBJ2-1; 13 nucleotides agree with TRBD2. CDR3 length: 12 amino acids. Germline V gene data show CDR1 as SQVTM and CDR2 as ANQGSEA. Here the CDR3 reads CSVGLAGGPLGF. The CDR3 region has the DNA TGCAGCGTTGGACTAGCGGGAGGCCCCCTTGGATTC.

This clonotype was picked up many times. The gene calls are TRBV5-1 and TRBJ2-1; 13 bases match TRBD2. Per germline, CDR1 SGHRS and CDR2 YFSETQ. The CDR3 runs to 22 residues. The V gene end was trimmed by 0 bases and the J gene end by 8 bases; junction bases not matched to a gene: 23. CDR3 DNA sequence: TGCGCCAGCAGCTTGGGCAGGTTTAGCGGACTAGCGGGAGCATTCGCCCGCGATGAGCAGTTCTTC. It codes for CASSLGRFSGLAGAFARDEQFF.

This clonotype was counted at least ten times. The chain recombines TRBV5-1 with TRBJ2-1, with 12 bases fitting TRBD2. Trimming removed 1 base from V and 4 bases from J; junction bases left unmatched: 6. The germline V gene encodes CDR1 SGHRS and CDR2 YFSETQ. The length of the CDR3 is 17 residues. CDR3 amino acids: CASSLWSGTSGYNEQFF. CDR3 in DNA: TGCGCCAGCAGCTTGTGGTCGGGGACTAGCGGGTACAATGAGCAGTTCTTC.

Worth noting for this clonotype: Its ends do not fully match the called genes, so a read error is possible. DNA for the CDR3: TGTGCTAGCAGCTTATATAAGGCAGGGCGAGAGACCCAGTACTTC. Its protein product is CASSLYKAGRETQYF. The V gene is TRBV11-2, the J gene TRBJ2-5; D possibly corresponds to TRBD1 (5 bases). CDR3 length: 15 residues. Looked up from germline, CDR1 is SGHAT and CDR2 is FQNNGV.

The chain is built from TRBV10-3 and TRBJ1-1; D not resolved. The CDR3 has 16 residues. Deletions cut 2 bases from V and 6 bases from J, with 19 bases between. The germline gives CDR1 ENHRY, CDR2 SYGVKD. The CDR3 DNA is TGTGCCATCAGTGAGAGAGGAGGTTACAGTGGGGCTGAAGCTTTCTTT. This encodes CAISERGGYSGAEAFF.

There are many counts of this clonotype. The chain is built from TRBV3-1 and TRBJ1-3, with D possibly matching TRBD1 (5 bases). The CDR3 runs 14 residues. V lost 6 bases and J lost 7, with 16 bases in between. Germline V lookup: CDR1 LGHDT, CDR2 YNNKEL (reference sequence). As DNA, the CDR3 is TGTGCCAGCAGTCCCGGCCAGGGTAGCAACACCATATATTTT. Translated, it gives CASSPGQGSNTIYF.

The table lists this clonotype with many counts. The rearrangement links TRBV12-3 or TRBV12-4 to TRBJ1-2; 8 bases are a match to TRBD1. V dropped 6 bases and J dropped 8; count of bases not matched to a gene: 8. This CDR3 comprises 13 residues. CDR3 nucleotide sequence: TGTGCCAGCAGAGCAACAGGGGGGGAAGGCTACACCTTC. This sequence encodes CASRATGGEGYTF.

This clonotype has a count of ten or more. The chain carries TRBV6-2 or TRBV6-3 and TRBJ2-2; 8 bases are shared with TRBD1. V dropped 6 bases and J dropped 4; count of bases not matched to a gene: 4. There are 14 residues in the CDR3. CDR1 is MNHEY, CDR2 SVGEGT, per germline. DNA for the CDR3: TGTGCCAGCAGGGTCGACAGGGGCACCGGGGAGCTGTTTTTT. As protein: CASRVDRGTGELFF.

This clonotype was recorded many times. This chain connects TRBV5-1 to TRBJ1-1; 7 bases are shared with TRBD1. This CDR3 is built from 14 residues. J was trimmed by 11 bases and V by 0 bases; bases with no gene match: 10. CDR1 SGHRS and CDR2 YFSETQ come from the germline V gene. CDR3 region: CASSLDTAGGEAFF. CDR3 sequence (DNA): TGCGCCAGCAGCTTGGATACGGCAGGGGGTGAGGCTTTCTTT.

In this sample, this clonotype turned up many times. The chain has TRBV6-5 and TRBJ1-2, with 10 positions matching TRBD1. The trim removed 4 bases at V and 7 bases at J, leaving 3 bases unmatched. The CDR3 runs to 13 residues. In germline, CDR1 is MNHEY, CDR2 SVGAGI. The CDR3 is CASSWGQGFGYTF. The DNA for the CDR3 is TGTGCCAGCAGTTGGGGACAGGGGTTTGGCTACACCTTC.

The table lists this clonotype with many counts. The gene calls are TRBV5-1 and TRBJ2-5, with no clear D. This CDR3 has 15 amino acids. V was trimmed by 0 bases and J by 5 bases, leaving 14 bases between them. The germline CDR1 and CDR2 sequences are SGHRS and YFSETQ. This chain's CDR3 is CASSLASQSSETQYF. The CDR3 DNA is TGCGCCAGCAGCTTGGCGAGCCAGAGTTCGGAGACCCAGTACTTC.